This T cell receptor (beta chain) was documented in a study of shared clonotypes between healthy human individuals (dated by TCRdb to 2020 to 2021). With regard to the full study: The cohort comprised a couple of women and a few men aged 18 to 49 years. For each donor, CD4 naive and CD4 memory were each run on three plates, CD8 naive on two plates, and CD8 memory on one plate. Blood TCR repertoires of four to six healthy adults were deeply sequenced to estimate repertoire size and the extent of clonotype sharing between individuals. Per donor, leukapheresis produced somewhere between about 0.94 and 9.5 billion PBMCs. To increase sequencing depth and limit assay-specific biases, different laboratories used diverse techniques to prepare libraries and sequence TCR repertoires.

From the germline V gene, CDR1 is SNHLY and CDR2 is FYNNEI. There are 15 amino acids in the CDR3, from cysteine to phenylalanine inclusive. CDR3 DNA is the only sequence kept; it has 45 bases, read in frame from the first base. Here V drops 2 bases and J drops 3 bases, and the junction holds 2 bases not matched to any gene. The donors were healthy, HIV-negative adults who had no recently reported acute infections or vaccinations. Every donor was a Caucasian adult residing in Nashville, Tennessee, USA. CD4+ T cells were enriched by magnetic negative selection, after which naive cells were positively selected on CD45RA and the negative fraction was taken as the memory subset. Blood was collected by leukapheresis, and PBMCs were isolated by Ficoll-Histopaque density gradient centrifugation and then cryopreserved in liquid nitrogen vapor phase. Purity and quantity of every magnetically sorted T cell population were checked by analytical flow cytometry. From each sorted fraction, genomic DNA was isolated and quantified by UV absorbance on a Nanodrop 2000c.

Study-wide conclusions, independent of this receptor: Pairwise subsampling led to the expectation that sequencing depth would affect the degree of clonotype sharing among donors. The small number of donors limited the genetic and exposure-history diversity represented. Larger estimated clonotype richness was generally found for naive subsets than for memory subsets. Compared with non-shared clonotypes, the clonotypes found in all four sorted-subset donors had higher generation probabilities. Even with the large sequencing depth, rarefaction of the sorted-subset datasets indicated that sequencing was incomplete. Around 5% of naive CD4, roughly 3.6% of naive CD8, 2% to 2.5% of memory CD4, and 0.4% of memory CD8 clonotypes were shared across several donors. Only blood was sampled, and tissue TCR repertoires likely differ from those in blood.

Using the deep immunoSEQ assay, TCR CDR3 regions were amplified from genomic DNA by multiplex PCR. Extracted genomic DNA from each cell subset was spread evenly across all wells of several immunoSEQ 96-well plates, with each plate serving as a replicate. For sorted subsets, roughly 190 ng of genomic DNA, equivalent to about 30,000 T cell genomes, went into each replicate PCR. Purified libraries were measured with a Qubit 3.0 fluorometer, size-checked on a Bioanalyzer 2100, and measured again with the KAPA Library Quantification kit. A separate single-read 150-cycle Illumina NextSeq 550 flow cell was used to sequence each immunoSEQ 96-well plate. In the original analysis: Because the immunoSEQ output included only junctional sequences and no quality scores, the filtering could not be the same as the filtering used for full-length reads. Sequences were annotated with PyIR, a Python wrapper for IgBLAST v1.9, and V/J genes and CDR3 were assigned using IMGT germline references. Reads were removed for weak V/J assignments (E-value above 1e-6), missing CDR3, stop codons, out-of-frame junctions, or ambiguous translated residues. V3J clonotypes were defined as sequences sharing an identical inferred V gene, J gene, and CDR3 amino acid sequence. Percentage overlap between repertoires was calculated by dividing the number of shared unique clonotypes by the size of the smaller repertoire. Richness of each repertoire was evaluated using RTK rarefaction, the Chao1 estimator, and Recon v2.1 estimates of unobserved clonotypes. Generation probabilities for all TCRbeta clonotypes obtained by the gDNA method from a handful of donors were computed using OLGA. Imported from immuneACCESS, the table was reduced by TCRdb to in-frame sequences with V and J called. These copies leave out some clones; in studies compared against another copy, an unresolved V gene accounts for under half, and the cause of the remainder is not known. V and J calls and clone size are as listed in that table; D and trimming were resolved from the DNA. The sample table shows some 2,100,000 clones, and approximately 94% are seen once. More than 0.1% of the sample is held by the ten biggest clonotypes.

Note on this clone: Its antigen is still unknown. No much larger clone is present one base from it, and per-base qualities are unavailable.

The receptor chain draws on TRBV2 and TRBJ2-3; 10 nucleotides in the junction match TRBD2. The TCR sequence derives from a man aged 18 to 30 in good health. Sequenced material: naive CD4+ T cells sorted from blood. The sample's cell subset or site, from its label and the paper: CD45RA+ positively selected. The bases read TGTGCCAGCAGTGAACTAGCGGGAGCAACAGATACGCAGTATTTT. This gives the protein CASSELAGATDTQYF.